One and the same sample provided the 14 T cell receptor beta chains below, sequenced in a study of control samples from healthy donors and cancer patients. The table came from immunoSEQ multiplex PCR; TCRdb's copy has only in-frame clones and leaves some out. Of more than 70,000 clones in the sample, nearly 90% were seen once. The specimen was PBMCs. The receptors originated from a man aged 60 to 69 with lung cancer.

This clone was seen more than once but under ten times. The rearrangement joins TRBV29-1 to TRBJ1-2, with D maybe TRBD1 (5 bases). Germline V gene lookup returns CDR1 SQVTM and CDR2 ANQGSEA. With 3 bases removed from V and 8 bases from J, the gap between germline ends came to 16 bases. The CDR3 contains 13 residues. This CDR3 reads CSVETAATRGYTF. CDR3 nucleotides: TGCAGCGTTGAGACAGCTGCGACGAGGGGCTACACCTTC. Combining the CDR3 with reference TRBV29-1 and TRBJ1-2 gives the whole variable domain SAVISQKPSRDICQRGTSLTIQCQVDSQVTMMFWYRQQPGQSLTLIATANQGSEATYESGFVIDKFPISRPNLTFSTLTVSNMSPEDSSIYLCSVETAATRGYTFGSGTRLTVV.

The chain links TRBV27 to TRBJ1-2; 12 bases match TRBD1. CDR3 size: 16 residues. Unmatched junction bases numbered 1, after V lost 0 bases and J lost 2 bases. The germline gives CDR1 MNHEY, CDR2 SMNVEV (reference sequence). The CDR3 nucleotides read TGTGCCAGCAGTTTATCGGGGACAGGGGGCAACTATGGCTACACCTTC. Protein sequence: CASSLSGTGGNYGYTF.

The chain couples TRBV6-6 to TRBJ1-5; D remains ambiguous. Germline V gene data show CDR1 as MNHNY and CDR2 as SVGAGI (reference sequence). The CDR3 is 15 amino acids. Trimming stripped 5 bases from V and 0 bases from J, with 11 bases between. CDR3 in amino acids: CASSRTDYSNQPQHF. The CDR3 nucleotides are TGTGCCAGCAGTCGGACTGATTATAGCAATCAGCCCCAGCATTTT.

The chain recombines TRBV10-3 with TRBJ2-7; a weak D match, TRBD1 (5 bases). The CDR3 contains 12 residues. Trimming stripped 8 bases from V and 0 bases from J, with 8 bases between. Germline CDR1 ENHRY, CDR2 SYGVKD. CDR3 bases: TGTGCCATCGGGGCTGGCTCCTACGAGCAGTACGTC. Protein sequence: CAIGAGSYEQYV.

V is TRBV25-1 and J is TRBJ2-6, with no clear D. V was clipped by 6 bases and J by 0 bases, with 9 bases between them. CDR1 is MGHDK, CDR2 SYGVNS, per germline. The CDR3 is 15 amino acids. This CDR3 reads CASRDIHSGANVLTF. The CDR3 region has the DNA TGTGCCAGCAGAGACATTCACTCTGGGGCCAACGTCCTGACTTTC.

V and J are TRBV6-6 and TRBJ2-5; D gene uncertain. This CDR3 contains 11 residues. Trimming left V 5 bases short and J 5 bases short, with 6 bases between. Germline V CDR1 and CDR2: MNHNY, SVGAGI (reference sequence). For the CDR3, the DNA is TGTGCCAGCAGTCCAAGGGAGACCCAGTACTTC. Its protein is CASSPRETQYF.

V and J are TRBV24-1 and TRBJ2-4; perhaps D is TRBD1 or TRBD2 (7 bases each). CDR3 length equals 14 residues. Trimming stripped 3 bases from V and 7 bases from J, with 12 bases between. Germline lookup yields CDR1 KGHDR and CDR2 SFDVKD. This CDR3 reads CATSDAQGGNIQYF. CDR3 nucleotide sequence: TGTGCCACCAGTGATGCCCAGGGGGGGAACATTCAGTACTTC.

The chain is built from TRBV7-9 and TRBJ1-2; possible D gene TRBD1, 5 bases. The length of the CDR3 is 13 residues. V was clipped by 5 bases and J by 5 bases, with 12 bases between them. The germline V gene has CDR1 SEHNR and CDR2 FQNEAQ (reference sequence). The CDR3 sequence: CASSPAGMYGYTF. The CDR3, as DNA: TGTGCCAGCAGCCCAGCAGGGATGTATGGCTACACCTTC.

This clone came up once. The chain uses TRBV7-6 and TRBJ1-1, with D unresolved. Deletions cut 3 bases from V and 0 bases from J, with 14 bases between. From germline, CDR1 is SGHVS and CDR2 FNYEAQ. CDR3 size: 16 residues. CDR3 region: CASSLGGRRLNTEAFF. CDR3 bases: TGTGCCAGCAGCTTGGGCGGGAGGCGGCTGAACACTGAAGCTTTCTTT.

The chain links TRBV6-5 to TRBJ2-7; the D call may be TRBD1 or TRBD2 (5 bases each). Trimming took off 1 base at V and 4 bases at J, with 11 bases between the two ends. Germline V gene sequence: CDR1 MNHEY, CDR2 SVGAGI. The CDR3 is made up of 14 amino acids. CDR3 amino acids: CASSYLGRIYEQYF. The CDR3 nucleotides read TGTGCCAGCAGTTACTTGGGACGGATATACGAGCAGTACTTC.

This clone has a single count. J is TRBJ2-5 and V is TRBV9, with TRBD2 matching over 11 bases. The J segment lost 5 bases and the V segment lost 0 bases, leaving 6 bases of the junction unmatched. The CDR3 is 16 amino acids. Germline assignment: CDR1 SGDLS and CDR2 YYNGEE. CDR3: CASSVDASGGLETQYF. Written as DNA, the CDR3 is TGTGCCAGCAGCGTAGATGCTAGCGGGGGGTTGGAGACCCAGTACTTC.

The CDR3 region has the DNA TGTGCCAGCAGCTTGGGGTCCTTCCTGGGGGCTACCGGGGAGCTGTTTTTT. Residues: CASSLGSFLGATGELFF. The V and J genes are TRBV5-4 and TRBJ2-2; maybe TRBD1 (6 bases). Germline lookup yields CDR1 SGHNT and CDR2 YYREEE (reference sequence). Trimming cost V 0 bases and J 5 bases, with 17 bases left between them. This CDR3 is 17 amino acids long.

The gene calls are TRBV10-2 and TRBJ1-1, with a weak D call TRBD1 (5 bases). CDR3 length: 13 amino acids. V was pared by 2 bases and J by 4 bases, with 8 bases between. Germline CDR1 and CDR2: WSHSY and SAAADI. The CDR3 reads CASSEQTATEAFF. CDR3 DNA: TGCGCCAGCAGTGAGCAGACAGCCACTGAAGCTTTCTTT.

This clone was seen just once. The chain combines TRBV6-4 with TRBJ1-5, with TRBD1 identical over 8 bases. Germline values: CDR1 MRHNA, CDR2 SNTAGT. The junction had 3 bases not matched to a gene; V was cut back by 3 bases and J by 5 bases. The CDR3 totals 14 residues. In DNA, the CDR3 is TGTGCCAGCAGTGAGCAGGGGGCTGATCAGCCCCAGCATTTT. Translated: CASSEQGADQPQHF.